The next 2 T cell receptor beta chains were all read from a single sample in a study of T cells in Graves' hyperthyroidism and ophthalmopathy. The source material, RNA transcripts, was used to amplify TCR beta CDR3 regions. The primer set for the first-round RT-PCR of the TCR CDR3 was HTBI. TCRdb re-analysed the multiplex PCR reads in MiXCR, keeping a single row per CDR3 protein. The sample contains some 720,000 distinct CDR3 sequences, 16% of which appear only once. Sequencing was done on a sample of blood. Receptors originate from a man aged 18 to 30 with Graves' hyperthyroidism.

The rearrangement joins TRBV12-3 or TRBV12-4 to TRBJ2-7; TRBD1 matches 9 bases. The CDR3 has 14 residues. V was clipped by 7 bases and J by 4 bases; unmatched bases: 8. The CDR3 protein is CASMGDREIYEQYF. The DNA for the CDR3 is TGTGCCAGCATGGGGGACAGGGAAATTTACGAGCAGTACTTC.

This clonotype was detected a few times. This rearrangement joins TRBV2 to TRBJ2-7; 8 nucleotides match TRBD1. The CDR3 is made up of 14 amino acids. CDR1 and CDR2 (germline): SNHLY, FYNNEI. V dropped 8 bases and J dropped 6; count of bases not matched to a gene: 12. CDR3 protein: CASEKRTGTREQYF. DNA for the CDR3: TGTGCCAGCGAAAAAAGGACAGGGACTCGCGAGCAGTACTTC.